Listed here is a single T cell receptor beta chain. The same CDR3 also results from other DNA sequences found in this sample. Germline lookup yields CDR1 SQVTM and CDR2 ANQGSEA. V lost 6 bases and J lost 4, with 10 bases in between. The CDR3 covers 12 residues. Profiled with immunoSEQ multiplex PCR; TCRdb holds only in-frame clones, not every one. The sample carries about 460,000 clones, approximately 90% recorded once. Documented treatment: roughly 19 received Ad26.COV2.S at low or high dose, single or two shots; 5 received placebo; per-sample allocation not given. Day 63 after the first vaccine or placebo injection was the time point for sampling. The data belong to a study of Ad26.COV2.S vaccination and SARS-CoV-2 variants.

This clonotype originated in a person between 18 and 60 years old who received the Ad26.COV2.S COVID-19 vaccine or a placebo. The chain links TRBV29-1 to TRBJ1-5, with D maybe TRBD1 (6 bases). Here the sequenced sample was peripheral blood, taken in a trial of Ad26.COV2.S vaccine versus placebo. Here the CDR3 reads CSVGDINQPQHF. CDR3 sequence (DNA): TGCAGCGTGGGGGACATAAATCAGCCCCAGCATTTT.